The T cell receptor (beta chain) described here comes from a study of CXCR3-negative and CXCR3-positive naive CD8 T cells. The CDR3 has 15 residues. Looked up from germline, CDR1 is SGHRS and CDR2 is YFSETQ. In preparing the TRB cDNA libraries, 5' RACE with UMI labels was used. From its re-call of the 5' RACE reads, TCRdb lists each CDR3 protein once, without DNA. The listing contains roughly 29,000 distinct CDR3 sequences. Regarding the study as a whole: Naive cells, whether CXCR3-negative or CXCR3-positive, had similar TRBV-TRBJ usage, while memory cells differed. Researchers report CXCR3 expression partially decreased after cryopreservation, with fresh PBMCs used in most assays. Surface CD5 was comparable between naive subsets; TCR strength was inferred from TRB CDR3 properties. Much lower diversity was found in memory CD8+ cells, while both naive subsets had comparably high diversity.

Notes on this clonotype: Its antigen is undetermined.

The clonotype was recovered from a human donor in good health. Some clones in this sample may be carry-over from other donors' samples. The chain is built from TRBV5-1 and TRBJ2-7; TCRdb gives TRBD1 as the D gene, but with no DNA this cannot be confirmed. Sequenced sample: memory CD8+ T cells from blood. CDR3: CASSSDGGTSYEQYF.